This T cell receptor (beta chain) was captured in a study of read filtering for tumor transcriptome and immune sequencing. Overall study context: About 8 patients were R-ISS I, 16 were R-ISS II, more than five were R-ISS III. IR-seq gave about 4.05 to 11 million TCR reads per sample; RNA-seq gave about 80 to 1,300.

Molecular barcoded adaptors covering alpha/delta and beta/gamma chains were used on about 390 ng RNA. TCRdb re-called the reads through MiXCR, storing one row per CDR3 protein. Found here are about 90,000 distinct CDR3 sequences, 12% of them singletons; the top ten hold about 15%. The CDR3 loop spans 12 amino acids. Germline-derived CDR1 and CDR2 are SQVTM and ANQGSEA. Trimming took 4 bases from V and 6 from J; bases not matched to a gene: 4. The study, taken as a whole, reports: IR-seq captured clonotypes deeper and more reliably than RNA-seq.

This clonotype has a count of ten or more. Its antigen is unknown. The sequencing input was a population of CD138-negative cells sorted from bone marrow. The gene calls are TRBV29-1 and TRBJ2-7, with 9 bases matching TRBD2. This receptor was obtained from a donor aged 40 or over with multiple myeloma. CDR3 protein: CSVGVAGAEQYF. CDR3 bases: TGCAGCGTTGGGGTAGCGGGAGCCGAGCAGTACTTC.